Below, 23 T cell receptor beta chains from the same sample are listed, as sequenced in a study of cytomegalovirus exposure and HLA in healthy donors. It was with 60 Vbeta and 13 Jbeta primers that the PCR ran. Libraries were prepared by immunoSEQ multiplex PCR; TCRdb keeps only in-frame clonotypes and omits some of them. The repertoire has 120,000 to 150,000 clones, roughly 80% of them found once; the top ten carry more than 0.95%. The sequenced material came from PBMCs. The receptors come from a man between 18 and 35 years old in good health and CMV-seronegative.

The chain combines TRBV5-1 with TRBJ1-1; D is ambiguous. Germline values: CDR1 SGHRS, CDR2 YFSETQ. The CDR3 contains 15 residues. V gave up 0 bases and J gave up 5 bases, with 14 bases separating them. For the CDR3, the DNA is TGCGCCAGCAGCTTGGTAGGGAGCACGAAGACTGAAGCTTTCTTT. Encoded protein: CASSLVGSTKTEAFF.

The chain is built from TRBV11-2 and TRBJ1-2; TRBD1 might be the D (5 bases). V was trimmed by 1 base and J by 0 bases, leaving 6 bases between them. Germline loops: CDR1 SGHAT, CDR2 FQNNGV. The CDR3 consists of 14 residues. The CDR3 spells CASSLAGTNYGYTF. The CDR3, as DNA: TGTGCCAGCAGCTTAGCAGGGACTAACTATGGCTACACCTTC.

The chain employs TRBV2 and TRBJ1-2, with 7 nucleotides matching TRBD1. The CDR3 is 12 residues long. Germline V CDR1 and CDR2: SNHLY, FYNNEI. The V and J ends lost 1 base and 7 bases, in that order; junction bases with no gene match: 0. The CDR3 DNA is TGTGCCAGCAGTGAAGACAGGGGTGGCTACACCTTC. Translated: CASSEDRGGYTF. The full variable domain, its missing parts supplied by reference TRBV2 and TRBJ1-2, is EPEVTQTPSHQVTQMGQEVILRCVPISNHLYFYWYRQILGQKVEFLVSFYNNEISEKSEIFDDQFSVERPDGSNFTLKIRSTKLEDSAMYFCASSEDRGGYTFGSGTRLTVV.

The V gene is TRBV11-2, the J gene TRBJ2-7; perhaps TRBD1 as D (5 bases). Germline CDR1 and CDR2: SGHAT and FQNNGV. V was cut by 1 base and J by 2 bases, with 12 bases left in between. The CDR3 sequence is 15 residues long. The CDR3 bases are TGTGCCAGCAGCTTAGGTATAACAGGTACCTACGAGCAGTACTTC. Protein sequence: CASSLGITGTYEQYF.

The rearrangement uses TRBV7-9 and TRBJ2-3, with a possible D match to TRBD1 (5 bases). The CDR3 length is 18 residues. Trimming took 5 bases from V and 4 from J, leaving 25 bases between them. Germline CDR1 is SEHNR and CDR2 is FQNEAQ (reference sequence). CDR3 protein: CASSLGAASQYSADTQYF. The DNA for the CDR3 is TGTGCCAGCAGCCTAGGGGCTGCCTCACAATACTCCGCAGATACGCAGTATTTT.

This chain joins TRBV10-3 and TRBJ1-1, with 7 bases fitting TRBD1. The CDR3 loop spans 16 amino acids. Germline V gene sequence: CDR1 ENHRY, CDR2 SYGVKD. The trim removed 5 bases at V and 0 bases at J, leaving 9 bases unmatched. CDR3 nucleotides: TGTGCCATCAGTCCTAGGGGGCAGGGAGTGAACACTGAAGCTTTCTTT. It yields the protein CAISPRGQGVNTEAFF.

This clone was seen once. CDR3 sequence reads: CASSQDQDSSGNTIYF. The CDR3 DNA reads TGCGCCAGCAGCCAAGATCAGGACAGCTCTGGAAACACCATATATTTT. The chain links TRBV4-3 to TRBJ1-3; maybe TRBD1 (6 bases). V was clipped by 0 bases and J by 0 bases, with 9 bases between them. CDR1 is LGHNA, CDR2 YSLEER, per germline. This CDR3 has 16 residues.

The J gene is TRBJ2-5, the V gene TRBV2; weak D call: TRBD1 (6 bases). The end of the DNA is better explained by TRBJ2-7, so the J call may be wrong. Germline values: CDR1 SNHLY, CDR2 FYNNEI. CDR3 length: 13 amino acids. The CDR3 DNA follows: TGTGCCAGCGGGGGCCAGGAGCCCTACGAGCAGTACTTC. Residues: CASGGQEPYEQYF.

This chain connects TRBV7-9 to TRBJ1-2; a weak D match, TRBD1 (5 bases). The CDR3 is made up of 14 amino acids. Per the germline V gene, CDR1 is SEHNR and CDR2 is FQNEAQ (reference sequence). Trimming cost V 1 base and J 6 bases, with 12 bases left between them. DNA of the CDR3: TGTGCCAGCAGCTTAGGGGGTCAGGGTCATGGCTACACCTTC. Its translation is CASSLGGQGHGYTF.

This clone was detected only a few times. This rearrangement joins TRBV7-9 to TRBJ2-7; no definite D call. Germline-derived CDR1 and CDR2 are SEHNR and FQNEAQ (reference sequence). The CDR3 is made up of 15 amino acids. Trimming cost V 0 bases and J 2 bases, with 11 bases left between them. The CDR3 is CASSLAEAATYEQYF. CDR3 coding DNA: TGTGCCAGCAGCTTAGCCGAGGCAGCTACCTACGAGCAGTACTTC.

This chain uses TRBV2 with TRBJ1-5; 7 bases align to TRBD1. Germline V CDR1 and CDR2: SNHLY, FYNNEI. The CDR3 runs to 16 residues. Trimming cost V 4 bases and J 0 bases; bases outside gene matches: 6. Here the CDR3 reads CASSVRQGYSNQPQHF. The CDR3 DNA reads as TGTGCCAGCAGTGTTCGACAGGGATATAGCAATCAGCCCCAGCATTTT.

The CDR3 spells CASSLASGVSDTQYF. DNA for the CDR3: TGCGCCAGCAGCTTGGCTAGCGGGGTCTCAGATACGCAGTATTTT. The chain has TRBV5-1 and TRBJ2-3; 9 bases map to TRBD2. The CDR3 loop spans 15 amino acids. The V and J ends lost 0 bases and 4 bases, in that order; junction bases with no gene match: 3. Germline lookup yields CDR1 SGHRS and CDR2 YFSETQ.

CDR3 in amino acids: CASSPSFRGRDNQPQHF. DNA of the CDR3: TGTGCCAGCTCACCATCGTTCAGGGGGCGCGACAATCAGCCCCAGCATTTT. The chain carries TRBV18 and TRBJ1-5; TRBD1 matches at 8 bases. From germline, CDR1 is KGHSH and CDR2 LQKENI. The J segment lost 3 bases and the V segment lost 2 bases, leaving 9 bases of the junction unmatched. The CDR3 sequence is 17 residues long.

The chain carries TRBV7-8 and TRBJ1-6, with D maybe TRBD1 (6 bases). The V and J ends lost 4 bases and 9 bases respectively, with 13 bases between them. CDR1 and CDR2 (germline): SGHVS, FQNEAQ. The CDR3 is 14 residues long. As DNA, the CDR3 is TGTGCCAGCAGCTCCAGGGGAGGGGCTTCACCCCTCCACTTT. Its translation: CASSSRGGASPLHF.

The V call is TRBV4-3, the J call TRBJ1-4, with no clear D. Trimming took off 0 bases at V and 7 bases at J, with 9 bases between the two ends. The CDR3 is 14 residues long. The germline V gene encodes CDR1 LGHNA and CDR2 YSLEER. For the CDR3, the DNA is TGCGCCAGCAGCCAAGATGTGGTCGGTGAAAAACTGTTTTTT. It translates to CASSQDVVGEKLFF.

This sequence joins TRBV21-1 and TRBJ1-6; the table's TRBD1 call for D was not verified on the DNA. TRBV21-1 is annotated as a pseudogene. The CDR3 is 17 amino acids. CDR3 region: CASSKDHTYSYNSPLHF. CDR3 bases: TGTGCCAGCAGCAAAGACCACACATACTCCTATAATTCACCCCTCCACTTT.

V and J are TRBV27 and TRBJ2-1; the D gene is possibly TRBD1 (7 bases). With 7 bases removed from V and 3 bases from J, the gap between germline ends came to 13 bases. Germline lookup yields CDR1 MNHEY and CDR2 SMNVEV (reference sequence). This CDR3 spans 14 amino acids. CDR3 residues: CASTAGGIYNEQFF. The CDR3 DNA follows: TGTGCCAGCACCGCAGGGGGGATCTACAATGAGCAGTTCTTC.

V gene TRBV5-6 combines with J gene TRBJ1-2; D perhaps matches TRBD1 (5 bases). Trimming removed 4 bases from V and 6 bases from J, with 16 bases in between. The CDR3 is 14 residues long. Germline CDR1 reads SGHDT; CDR2 reads YYEEEE. This CDR3 is CASSPGGAGNGYTF. The DNA of the CDR3 is TGTGCCAGCAGCCCGGGAGGGGCGGGGAATGGCTACACCTTC. Complete variable domain (other parts from reference TRBV5-6 and TRBJ1-2): DAGVTQSPTHLIKTRGQQVTLRCSPKSGHDTVSWYQQALGQGPQFIFQYYEEEERQRGNFPDRFSGHQFPNYSSELNVNALLLGDSALYLCASSPGGAGNGYTFGSGTRLTVV.

A few counts support this clone. The V call is TRBV7-2, the J call TRBJ2-6, with D uncertain. There are 18 residues in the CDR3. With 3 bases removed from V and 0 bases from J, the gap between germline ends came to 15 bases. Germline assignment: CDR1 SGHTA and CDR2 FQGNSA. The CDR3 reads CASSLTTFSHSGANVLTF. CDR3 DNA: TGTGCCAGCAGCTTGACAACCTTCTCCCACTCTGGGGCCAACGTCCTGACTTTC.

The chain uses TRBV11-3 and TRBJ2-3; 8 positions match TRBD1. The CDR3 runs 16 residues. After removal of 6 bases from V and 1 base from J, the junction contained 9 bases not matched to a gene. Germline CDR1 SGHNT, CDR2 YENEEA. The chain's CDR3 is CASSPAGTGRTDTQYF. CDR3 in DNA: TGTGCCAGCAGTCCCGCGGGGACAGGACGCACAGATACGCAGTATTTT.

CDR3 amino acids: CASSSGQNTEAFF. In DNA, the CDR3 is TGTGCCAGCAGCTCGGGACAGAACACTGAAGCTTTCTTT. The chain uses TRBV5-6 and TRBJ1-1; D perhaps matches TRBD1 (6 bases). Germline V gene sequence: CDR1 SGHDT, CDR2 YYEEEE. CDR3 size: 13 residues. Trimming pared 3 bases from V and 1 base from J, leaving 7 bases between.

The genes are TRBV9 and TRBJ2-7; D call uncertain. V was shortened by 0 bases and J by 0 bases, with 10 bases between the two germline ends. CDR1 and CDR2 from the germline V gene are SGDLS and YYNGEE. CDR3 length: 15 amino acids. The CDR3 region has the DNA TGTGCCAGCAGCGTAGCAGGTCCAAGCTCCTACGAGCAGTACTTC. This gives the protein CASSVAGPSSYEQYF.

Comments on this clone: This sample also contains other DNA sequences that code for the same CDR3. The chain combines TRBV5-5 with TRBJ2-7; tentative D call: TRBD1 (5 bases). CDR3 length: 14 residues. From germline, CDR1 is SGHKS and CDR2 YYEKEE (reference sequence). The V end was cut by 0 bases, the J end by 0 bases, with 7 bases between. CDR3 in amino acids: CASSLGQGSYEQYF. DNA for the CDR3: TGTGCCAGCAGCTTGGGGCAGGGCTCCTACGAGCAGTACTTC.